Ten or more counts support the clone carrying this T cell receptor (beta chain). What it binds is not known. Molecular barcoding with unique molecular identifiers was used for the TCRbeta library. TCRdb reprocessed the PCR reads with MiXCR, giving one entry per CDR3 protein. Counted here are 200,000 to 250,000 distinct CDR3 sequences, around 8% occurring once; the ten biggest clones make up about 6.4%. The data stem from a study of T-cell reconstitution after alpha-beta-depleted transplantation in children. V lost 4 bases to trimming and J lost 4 bases, with 26 bases between them. Germline V gene lookup returns CDR1 DFQATT and CDR2 SNEGSKA (reference sequence). The CDR3 is made up of 17 amino acids. Broader study findings: After one year, T-cell counts and TCRbeta diversity mostly came from new T cells. Surviving thymic progenitors and recipient T cells were the source of high TCRbeta diversity at day 60 in some patients. Reported findings indicate that, about two months after transplant, alpha-beta T cells came from several hundred expanded clones, which were derived from non-depleted graft cells.

This chain connects TRBV20-1 to TRBJ2-7, with TRBD1 as a possible D gene (6 bases). The sequence was obtained from a male patient younger than 18 who had a stem cell transplant for acute lymphoblastic leukemia, so the T cells may come from the graft donor. Source: PBMCs, mostly from graft donor cells, taken 180 days after TCRalphabeta/CD19-depleted stem cell transplant. CDR3 bases: TGCAGTGCTAACCCAAGGCAAGGGGGACATCGGAATTACGAGCAGTACTTC. Encoded protein: CSANPRQGGHRNYEQYF.